The 17 T cell receptor beta chains below all came from one sample that was sequenced in a study of blood T cell repertoires in COVID-19. Sequencing used immunoSEQ multiplex PCR; TCRdb keeps in-frame clones, though not all of them. The sample records under 200,000 clones, roughly nine tenths being singletons. The sample consisted of peripheral blood. The receptors were gathered from a man in his sixties with acute or convalescent COVID-19.

The J gene is TRBJ1-2, the V gene TRBV6-5, with D hard to call. V was shortened by 8 bases and J by 6 bases, with 10 bases between the two germline ends. Looked up from germline, CDR1 is MNHEY and CDR2 is SVGAGI. The CDR3 contains 11 residues. The CDR3 DNA follows: TGTGCCAGCGCCACCGGGAATGGCTACACCTTC. Translation: CASATGNGYTF.

DNA of the CDR3: TGTGCCAGCAGTTTATTTCAGTTGGATTCACCCCTCCACTTT. Protein sequence: CASSLFQLDSPLHF. V is TRBV28 and J is TRBJ1-6; D ambiguous. With 1 base removed from V and 8 bases from J, the gap between germline ends came to 9 bases. Germline V gene lookup returns CDR1 MDHEN and CDR2 SYDVKM. CDR3 length equals 14 residues.

J is TRBJ1-6 and V is TRBV27; D is perhaps TRBD1 (5 bases). Deletions cut 8 bases from V and 7 bases from J, with 18 bases between. Germline CDR1 is MNHEY and CDR2 is SMNVEV (reference sequence). This CDR3 has 15 residues. The DNA for the CDR3 is TGTGCCAGCTCACCGCTGGGGCAGGCGAATTCACCCCTCCACTTT. Translation: CASSPLGQANSPLHF.

J is TRBJ1-1 and V is TRBV2, with a possible D match to TRBD1 (5 bases). The CDR3 contains 14 residues. The germline V gene encodes CDR1 SNHLY and CDR2 FYNNEI. The V end lost 6 bases, the J end lost 2 bases, and 13 bases lay between the germline ends. For the CDR3, the DNA is TGTGCCAGCAGCGTCGACAGATATAACACTGAAGCTTTCTTT. As protein: CASSVDRYNTEAFF.

This sequence joins TRBV7-2 and TRBJ2-7; D may be TRBD1 (7 bases). Germline V gene lookup returns CDR1 SGHTA and CDR2 FQGNSA. CDR3 length: 17 amino acids. Trimming removed 3 bases at V and 1 base at J, with 19 bases between. CDR3 amino acids: CASSFPKGAGKSYEQYV. Here the CDR3 DNA reads TGTGCCAGCAGCTTTCCCAAGGGGGCGGGGAAATCCTACGAGCAGTACGTC.

This clone was seen a single time. The chain carries TRBV5-1 and TRBJ2-2, with D perhaps TRBD2 (6 bases). V was clipped by 2 bases and J by 2 bases, with 10 bases between them. Germline V gives CDR1 SGHRS, CDR2 YFSETQ. This CDR3 spans 15 amino acids. As DNA, the CDR3 is TGCGCCAGCAGCTTCGGGGGTAAAAACACCGGGGAGCTGTTTTTT. Translated: CASSFGGKNTGELFF. The full variable domain, rest sourced from reference TRBV5-1 and TRBJ2-2, is KAGVTQTPRYLIKTRGQQVTLSCSPISGHRSVSWYQQTPGQGLQFLFEYFSETQRNKGNFPGRFSGRQFSNSRSEMNVSTLELGDSALYLCASSFGGKNTGELFFGEGSRLTVL.

The chain is built from TRBV5-1 and TRBJ2-1; 8 bases are shared with TRBD1. Losses at the gene ends were 4 bases for V and 0 bases for J; bases not matched to a gene: 9. Germline V gives CDR1 SGHRS, CDR2 YFSETQ. CDR3 length equals 17 residues. Written as DNA, the CDR3 is TGCGCCAGCAGCGCCGGACAGGGAGTCATCTCCTACAATGAGCAGTTCTTC. It codes for CASSAGQGVISYNEQFF. The variable domain in full, with the rest retrieved from reference TRBV5-1 and TRBJ2-1, is KAGVTQTPRYLIKTRGQQVTLSCSPISGHRSVSWYQQTPGQGLQFLFEYFSETQRNKGNFPGRFSGRQFSNSRSEMNVSTLELGDSALYLCASSAGQGVISYNEQFFGPGTRLTVL.

The chain combines TRBV30 with TRBJ1-4; D gene unclear. Germline V gives CDR1 GTSNPN, CDR2 SVGIG (reference sequence). This CDR3 has 13 residues. Trimming shortened V by 4 bases and J by 8 bases, and 14 bases separated the two germline ends. The CDR3 reads CAWTQVLGEKLFF. The CDR3 DNA reads TGTGCCTGGACTCAGGTGCTTGGGGAAAAACTGTTTTTT.

The chain has TRBV2 and TRBJ2-7; no clear D gene. The germline V and J ends were trimmed by 2 bases and 6 bases, with 14 bases remaining between them. CDR1 is SNHLY and CDR2 is FYNNEI in the germline V gene. This CDR3 is 14 amino acids long. Here the CDR3 reads CASSESAVDPEQYV. The CDR3 DNA follows: TGTGCCAGCAGTGAAAGCGCGGTCGATCCCGAGCAGTACGTC.

The chain carries TRBV7-3 and TRBJ2-5, with a tentative D call TRBD2 (7 bases). CDR1 SGHTA and CDR2 FQGTGA come from the germline V gene. The CDR3 covers 15 residues. With 3 bases removed from V and 1 base from J, the gap between germline ends came to 12 bases. CDR3 loop: CASSLGGGAQETQYF. Here the CDR3 DNA reads TGTGCCAGCAGCTTGGGAGGGGGGGCCCAAGAGACCCAGTACTTC.

The chain is built from TRBV4-2 and TRBJ2-5, with 7 bases matching TRBD1. The CDR3 spans 17 residues. V shed 0 bases and J 5 bases; nucleotides not matched to a gene: 12. Germline assignment: CDR1 LGHNA and CDR2 YNFKEQ. CDR3 region: CASSQDGPGGRSETQYF. The CDR3 coding sequence is TGTGCCAGCAGCCAAGATGGTCCAGGGGGACGGTCGGAGACCCAGTACTTC.

The V call is TRBV6-5, the J call TRBJ1-2, with D maybe TRBD1 (5 bases). The CDR3 has 14 residues. The V end was cut by 7 bases, the J end by 3 bases, with 15 bases between. Germline V CDR1 and CDR2: MNHEY, SVGAGI. The CDR3: CASTPGGYDYGYTF. The CDR3 DNA follows: TGTGCCAGCACCCCGGGGGGTTATGACTATGGCTACACCTTC.

The gene calls are TRBV30 and TRBJ1-2, with D perhaps TRBD1 (5 bases). Trimming removed 0 bases at V and 4 bases at J, with 15 bases between. Germline-derived CDR1 and CDR2 are GTSNPN and SVGIG (reference sequence). The CDR3 spans 15 residues. The CDR3 sequence is CAWSVLKGVFYGYTF. The CDR3 nucleotides are TGTGCCTGGAGTGTACTAAAAGGGGTGTTCTATGGCTACACCTTC.

The CDR3 region has the DNA TGTGCCACGAGAGAGAACACTGAAGCTTTCTTT. Protein product: CATRENTEAFF. V gene TRBV10-3 combines with J gene TRBJ1-1; D remains unclear. Trimming cost V 10 bases and J 1 base, with 7 bases left between them. The CDR3 is made up of 11 amino acids. CDR1 and CDR2 (germline): ENHRY, SYGVKD.

The J gene is TRBJ1-2, the V gene TRBV14, with 8 bases aligning to TRBD1. The trim removed 6 bases at V and 13 bases at J, leaving 7 bases unmatched. The CDR3 is 11 residues long. Germline V lookup: CDR1 SGHDN, CDR2 FVKESK. The CDR3 nucleotides are TGTGCCAGCAGGGCAGGGGGCGATGCCACCTTC. Its protein is CASRAGGDATF.

This clone was observed a single time. The rearrangement uses TRBV7-9 and TRBJ1-1, with 8 positions matching TRBD1. The CDR3 loop spans 17 amino acids. V trimming: 5 bases; J trimming: 0 bases; junction bases outside the gene matches: 11. Per germline, CDR1 SEHNR and CDR2 FQNEAQ (reference sequence). The CDR3 DNA follows: TGTGCCAGCAGCCCCCGGACAGGGCCCGCCCTGAACACTGAAGCTTTCTTT. This codes for CASSPRTGPALNTEAFF.

The V and J genes are TRBV7-2 and TRBJ2-7; TRBD2 matches 10 bases. Germline V lookup: CDR1 SGHTA, CDR2 FQGNSA. Unmatched junction bases numbered 5, after V lost 1 base and J lost 2 bases. The CDR3 extends over 16 amino acids. CDR3 nucleotides: TGTGCCAGCAGCTTAGAACCTAGCGGGGGCACCTACGAGCAGTACTTC. Protein: CASSLEPSGGTYEQYF.